Following are 26 T cell receptor beta chains from one sample sequenced in a study of siplizumab effects on memory and regulatory T cells. Using immunoSEQ multiplex PCR, the repertoire was profiled, and TCRdb retains in-frame clones only, with some absent. The repertoire holds tens of thousands of clones, approximately 93% seen once, with less than 45% in the top ten. Sequencing used CD8+ T cells sorted from blood. The source of these receptors is a human donor in good health.

The chain combines TRBV15 with TRBJ2-5; 9 nucleotides match TRBD2. V gave up 3 bases and J gave up 5 bases; unmatched junction bases: 13. The CDR3 covers 17 residues. Germline V gene data show CDR1 as LNHNV and CDR2 as YYDKDF (reference sequence). In DNA form, the CDR3 reads TGTGCCACCAGCAGGGGACTGGGCGGGAGGGGCCTGGAGACCCAGTACTTC. Its translation is CATSRGLGGRGLETQYF.

The chain links TRBV4-1 to TRBJ2-7, with TRBD1 identical over 7 bases. Looked up from germline, CDR1 is MGHRA and CDR2 is YSYEKL. The CDR3 is 15 residues long. The ends lost 4 bases at V and 0 bases at J; junction bases unmatched: 6. CDR3 protein: CASSLGTAGSYEQYF. CDR3 DNA sequence: TGCGCCAGCAGCCTCGGGACAGCAGGCTCCTACGAGCAGTACTTC.

This chain uses TRBV7-3 with TRBJ2-1; D not resolved. CDR3 length: 13 residues. Per the germline V gene, CDR1 is SGHTA and CDR2 is FQGTGA. V dropped 1 base and J dropped 6 bases, with 7 bases sitting between them. CDR3 sequence reads: CASSLKIPNEQFF. Written as DNA, the CDR3 is TGTGCCAGCAGCTTAAAGATTCCCAATGAGCAGTTCTTC.

The chain carries TRBV6-1 and TRBJ2-7; D uncertain. Trimming cost V 5 bases and J 4 bases, with 12 bases left between them. Germline V CDR1 and CDR2: MNHNS, SASEGT. This CDR3 has 13 residues. The CDR3 DNA reads as TGTGCCAGCAGTCACAGAGAGTCGTACGAGCAGTACTTC. As protein: CASSHRESYEQYF.

The rearrangement links TRBV10-3 to TRBJ2-1; perhaps TRBD2 as D (5 bases). The CDR3 extends over 13 amino acids. Germline assignment: CDR1 ENHRY and CDR2 SYGVKD. Between the trimmed V and J ends, which lost 6 bases and 7 bases, there was a span of 13 bases. The CDR3 nucleotides are TGTGCCATCAGCGAGGACTCCACAAATGAGCAGTTCTTC. Its translation: CAISEDSTNEQFF.

Remarks on this clone: No DNA is shown, since the ends of the CDR3 on it are uncertain; the CDR3 is the one TCRdb lists. V usage is TRBV21-1 and J usage is TRBJ1-1; TRBD1 is the table's D call and was not checked against the DNA. TRBV21-1 is annotated as a pseudogene. From its first to its last residue, the CDR3 has 17 amino acids. The CDR3 region is CASSKRVGGGARTEAFF.

This chain joins TRBV21-1 and TRBJ2-5; TRBD2 is the table's D call, not checked against the DNA. TRBV21-1 has pseudogene status. The CDR3 extends over 18 amino acids. CDR3 residues: CASSKKRVRREGPETQYF. The CDR3 DNA follows: TGTGCCAGCAGCAAAAAAAGGGTGCGGCGGGAGGGCCCCGAGACCCAGTACTTC.

The chain employs TRBV28 and TRBJ1-6, with 7 bases aligning to TRBD1. Germline values: CDR1 MDHEN, CDR2 SYDVKM. This CDR3 is built from 14 residues. V lost 6 bases and J lost 6; bases outside the gene matches: 5. CDR3 in DNA: TGTGCCAGCAGACCCGGGACAGCTAATTCACCCCTCCACTTT. Encoded protein: CASRPGTANSPLHF. Drawing the rest from reference TRBV28 and TRBJ1-6, the complete variable domain is DVKVTQSSRYLVKRTGEKVFLECVQDMDHENMFWYRQDPGLGLRLIYFSYDVKMKEKGDIPEGYSVSREKKERFSLILESASTNQTSMYLCASRPGTANSPLHFGNGTRLTVT.

V is TRBV7-9 and J is TRBJ1-1, with D perhaps TRBD1 (6 bases). Germline lookup yields CDR1 SEHNR and CDR2 FQNEAQ (reference sequence). The CDR3 runs to 14 residues. Trimming removed 2 bases at V and 5 bases at J, with 12 bases between. Here the CDR3 reads CASSLLAGDTEAFF. As DNA, the CDR3 is TGTGCCAGCAGCTTATTAGCAGGGGATACTGAAGCTTTCTTT.

The rearrangement uses TRBV7-9 and TRBJ2-5; 8 bases fit TRBD1. This CDR3 is built from 14 residues. Germline loops: CDR1 SEHNR, CDR2 FQNEAQ (reference sequence). V trimming: 6 bases; J trimming: 11 bases; junction bases outside the gene matches: 14. The DNA of the CDR3 is TGTGCCAGCAGACCAGGACAGGGACGGTTGGAGCAGTACTTC. This gives the protein CASRPGQGRLEQYF.

J is TRBJ2-7 and V is TRBV28, with D perhaps matching TRBD1 (5 bases). CDR3 length: 13 residues. Germline lookup yields CDR1 MDHEN and CDR2 SYDVKM. Trimming removed 6 bases at V and 0 bases at J, with 9 bases between. The CDR3, as DNA: TGTGCCAGCAGATCAGGGTTCTCCTACGAGCAGTACTTC. Translation: CASRSGFSYEQYF.

The chain carries TRBV27 and TRBJ2-1; 16 bases map to TRBD2. This CDR3 spans 16 amino acids. Unmatched junction bases numbered 5, after V lost 3 bases and J lost 9 bases. Germline assignment: CDR1 MNHEY and CDR2 SMNVEV (reference sequence). CDR3 sequence (DNA): TGTGCCAGCAGTTTCGGGACTAGCGGGAGGGCCGCTGAGCAGTTCTTC. Encoded protein: CASSFGTSGRAAEQFF.

The genes are TRBV7-9 and TRBJ1-2; 8 bases agree with TRBD1. This CDR3 contains 13 residues. With 5 bases clipped from V and 7 bases from J, the junction kept 6 bases outside the gene matches. The germline V gene has CDR1 SEHNR and CDR2 FQNEAQ (reference sequence). CDR3 in amino acids: CASSTNRGGGYTF. CDR3 sequence (DNA): TGTGCCAGCAGCACGAACAGGGGGGGTGGCTACACCTTC.

This chain's CDR3 is CASSPSASGSQVQFF. The CDR3 DNA sequence: TGTGCCAGCAGTCCATCGGCTAGCGGGAGCCAAGTGCAGTTCTTC. V gene TRBV6-5 combines with J gene TRBJ2-1, with TRBD2 matching 10 bases. V was pared by 5 bases and J by 12 bases, with 13 bases of the junction left unmatched. The CDR3 totals 15 residues. Germline CDR1 reads MNHEY; CDR2 reads SVGAGI.

The V and J genes are TRBV6-5 and TRBJ1-2, with D perhaps TRBD1 (5 bases). The germline gives CDR1 MNHEY, CDR2 SVGAGI. V shed 6 bases and J shed 2 bases, with 16 bases lying between them. CDR3 length equals 15 residues. CDR3 protein: CASRPTSRVNYGYTF. CDR3 nucleotides: TGTGCCAGCAGACCCACCAGCAGGGTAAACTATGGCTACACCTTC.

The genes are TRBV30 and TRBJ1-5, with D unclear. V dropped 3 bases and J dropped 2 bases, with 5 bases sitting between them. Per the germline V gene, CDR1 is GTSNPN and CDR2 is SVGIG (reference sequence). This CDR3 contains 12 residues. The CDR3 loop is CAWRIGNQPQHF. CDR3 in DNA: TGTGCCTGGAGGATCGGCAATCAGCCCCAGCATTTT.

This clone was seen only once. V and J are TRBV23-1 and TRBJ2-6, with a tentative D call TRBD1 (6 bases). TRBV23-1 carries the ORF label, with uncertain function. Deletions cut 2 bases from V and 0 bases from J, with 11 bases between. The CDR3 contains 17 residues. In DNA, the CDR3 is TGCGCCAGCAGTCAACGACAGGAAAGCTCTGGGGCCAACGTCCTGACTTTC. It is translated as CASSQRQESSGANVLTF.

V usage is TRBV7-9 and J usage is TRBJ2-1; D might be TRBD2 (6 bases). Germline CDR1 is SEHNR and CDR2 is FQNEAQ (reference sequence). The CDR3 is made up of 10 amino acids. V was clipped by 3 bases and J by 16 bases, with 10 bases between them. In DNA, the CDR3 is TGTGCCAGCAGCTTGAGGGAGGTCTTCTTC. Amino acid sequence: CASSLREVFF. Full variable domain (rest looked up from reference TRBV7-9 and TRBJ2-1): DTGVSQNPRHKITKRGQNVTFRCDPISEHNRLYWYRQTLGQGPEFLTYFQNEAQLEKSRLLSDRFSAERPKGSFSTLEIQRTEQGDSAMYLCASSLREVFFGPGTRLTVL.

The rearrangement links TRBV4-1 to TRBJ2-5; the D gene is possibly TRBD1 (6 bases). The CDR3 extends over 16 amino acids. Germline CDR1 reads MGHRA; CDR2 reads YSYEKL. Trimming took 4 bases from V and 2 from J, leaving 17 bases between them. The CDR3 DNA is TGCGCCAGCAGCCTCGTTTTTCAGACAGGACAAGAGACCCAGTACTTC. Translation gives CASSLVFQTGQETQYF.

The chain uses TRBV14 and TRBJ2-7; 9 positions match TRBD1. CDR1 and CDR2 from the germline V gene are SGHDN and FVKESK. The CDR3 spans 14 residues. The V gene end was trimmed by 2 bases and the J gene end by 4 bases; junction bases not matched to a gene: 3. CDR3: CASSQRDRVYEQYF. The CDR3 DNA reads TGTGCCAGCAGCCAAAGGGACAGGGTTTACGAGCAGTACTTC.

The chain recombines TRBV5-1 with TRBJ1-2, with D possibly TRBD1 on 6 matching bases. Germline loops: CDR1 SGHRS, CDR2 YFSETQ. Trimming cost V 4 bases and J 8 bases, with 15 bases left between them. This CDR3 has 13 amino acids. CDR3 nucleotides: TGCGCCAGCAGCGGGAAGGGGGGGCCGGGCTACACCTTC. This encodes CASSGKGGPGYTF.

The J gene is TRBJ1-2, the V gene TRBV2, with 8 positions matching TRBD1. Per germline, CDR1 SNHLY and CDR2 FYNNEI. The CDR3 consists of 14 residues. V dropped 6 bases and J dropped 2; count of bases not matched to a gene: 5. CDR3 region: CASSQDRGNYGYTF. The DNA for the CDR3 is TGTGCCAGCAGCCAAGACAGGGGAAACTATGGCTACACCTTC.

This chain connects TRBV29-1 to TRBJ2-3, with TRBD1 matching 8 bases. Trimming at V came to 7 bases and at J to 2 bases, leaving 11 bases not matched to a gene. Germline values: CDR1 SQVTM, CDR2 ANQGSEA. CDR3 length: 15 amino acids. The CDR3 nucleotides are TGCAGCGCTATCCCCGGACAGGGTATCACAGATACGCAGTATTTT. Its translation: CSAIPGQGITDTQYF.

In its sample, this clone was seen once. DNA of the CDR3: TGTGCCAGCAGCCCTCGGACAGGAACCCGTTTCTCTGGAAACACCATATATTTT. This encodes CASSPRTGTRFSGNTIYF. The V call is TRBV9, the J call TRBJ1-3, with 7 bases fitting TRBD1. There are 18 residues in the CDR3. Per the germline V gene, CDR1 is SGDLS and CDR2 is YYNGEE. The V gene end was trimmed by 4 bases and the J gene end by 0 bases; junction bases not matched to a gene: 13.

This chain connects TRBV28 to TRBJ1-4; possibly TRBD1 for D (5 bases). Trimming cost V 4 bases and J 8 bases, with 14 bases left between them. The CDR3 has 14 residues. Germline-derived CDR1 and CDR2 are MDHEN and SYDVKM. CDR3 nucleotides: TGTGCCAGCAGTTCTTCCCAGGGTATAGAAAAACTGTTTTTT. This encodes CASSSSQGIEKLFF.

The genes are TRBV4-3 and TRBJ2-2; TRBD2 agrees at 10 bases. CDR3 length: 19 amino acids. With V trimmed by 4 bases and J by 4 bases, 15 bases remained unmatched. The germline V gene encodes CDR1 LGHNA and CDR2 YSLEER. CDR3 amino acids: CASSLLFGAGGEGTGELFF. The CDR3, as DNA: TGCGCCAGCAGCCTCCTCTTTGGAGCGGGAGGGGAGGGCACCGGGGAGCTGTTTTTT.